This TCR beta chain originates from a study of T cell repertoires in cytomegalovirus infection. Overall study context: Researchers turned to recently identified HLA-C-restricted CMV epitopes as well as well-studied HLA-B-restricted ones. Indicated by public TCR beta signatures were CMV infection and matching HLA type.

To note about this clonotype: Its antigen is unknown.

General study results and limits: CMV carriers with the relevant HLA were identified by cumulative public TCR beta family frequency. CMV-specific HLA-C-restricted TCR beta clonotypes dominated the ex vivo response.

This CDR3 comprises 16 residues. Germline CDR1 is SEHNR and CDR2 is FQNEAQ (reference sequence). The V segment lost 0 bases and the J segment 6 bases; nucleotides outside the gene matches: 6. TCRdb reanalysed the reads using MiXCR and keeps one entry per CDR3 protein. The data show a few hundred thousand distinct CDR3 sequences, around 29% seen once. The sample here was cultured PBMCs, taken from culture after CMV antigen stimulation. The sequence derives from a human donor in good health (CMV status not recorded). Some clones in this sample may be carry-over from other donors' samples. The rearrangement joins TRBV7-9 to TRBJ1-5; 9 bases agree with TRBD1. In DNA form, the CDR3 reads TGTGCCAGCAGCTTAGCGGGGACAGGGTTGAGTCAGCCCCAGCATTTT. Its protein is CASSLAGTGLSQPQHF. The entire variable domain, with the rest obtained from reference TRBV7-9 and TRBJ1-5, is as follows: DTGVSQNPRHKITKRGQNVTFRCDPISEHNRLYWYRQTLGQGPEFLTYFQNEAQLEKSRLLSDRFSAERPKGSFSTLEIQRTEQGDSAMYLCASSLAGTGLSQPQHFGDGTRLSIL.